This record covers a single T cell receptor beta chain. What it binds is unknown. This sample is drawn from a study of beta chain features in type 1 diabetes. Findings of the study overall: The similarity of naive, central memory and Treg TCRB repertoires appeared greater among patients than among healthy donors.

The isolated RNA, all of it, was reverse transcribed, so expressed TCRB transcripts were what got sequenced. Here immunoSEQ multiplex PCR was the method, and the copy in TCRdb shows in-frame clones only, minus some. The sample consists of around 160,000 clones, under 60% of them appearing once. Germline loops: CDR1 SEHNR, CDR2 FQNEAQ (reference sequence). The CDR3 totals 14 residues. Unmatched junction bases numbered 2, after V lost 3 bases and J lost 3 bases. The sequenced sample was Tregs from blood. This clonotype originated in a man in his late teens or twenties in good health. The chain is built from TRBV7-9 and TRBJ1-1, with 9 bases fitting TRBD1. The CDR3 bases are TGTGCCAGCAGCTTTCGGACAGGGGACACTGAAGCTTTCTTT. It specifies CASSFRTGDTEAFF.